The 21 T cell receptor beta chains below all came from one sample that was sequenced in a study of blood T cell repertoires in COVID-19. The method was immunoSEQ multiplex PCR; TCRdb's version includes in-frame clones alone and lacks a portion of them. The sample consists of approximately 130,000 clones, approximately 86% of them appearing once. Source material: peripheral blood. Receptor source: a woman in her forties or fifties who had recovered from COVID-19.

The chain has TRBV7-9 and TRBJ1-4; D is unclear. The CDR3 has 13 residues. Germline values: CDR1 SEHNR, CDR2 FQNEAQ (reference sequence). V was clipped by 2 bases and J by 5 bases, with 6 bases between them. The DNA for the CDR3 is TGTGCCAGCAGCTTATCCGAGAATGAAAAACTGTTTTTT. The encoded protein is CASSLSENEKLFF.

V usage is TRBV5-1 and J usage is TRBJ2-1; TRBD2 might be the D (6 bases). Trimming shortened V by 1 base and J by 9 bases, and 14 bases separated the two germline ends. Looked up from germline, CDR1 is SGHRS and CDR2 is YFSETQ. The CDR3 extends over 14 amino acids. CDR3 sequence (DNA): TGCGCCAGCAGCTTGTTGGGGGGAGCAGGTGAGCAGTTCTTC. Encoded protein: CASSLLGGAGEQFF.

The rearrangement links TRBV19 to TRBJ1-3; TRBD1 aligns across 7 bases. Germline CDR1 and CDR2: LNHDA and SQIVND (reference sequence). This CDR3 comprises 15 residues. J lost 1 base, V lost 4 bases, and 4 bases had no gene match. CDR3 sequence reads: CASSRQGSSGNTIYF. The CDR3 DNA sequence: TGTGCCAGTAGTAGACAGGGTTCTTCTGGAAACACCATATATTTT.

V and J are TRBV29-1 and TRBJ2-3; TRBD1 matches 8 bases. Germline trimming cut 8 bases from V and 11 bases from J; bases unmatched to any gene: 9. From germline, CDR1 is SQVTM and CDR2 ANQGSEA. The CDR3 consists of 11 residues. The CDR3 reads CSCRDGTGQYF. In nucleotides, the CDR3 is TGCAGCTGCCGCGACGGGACAGGGCAGTATTTT.

The CDR3 reads CASSARGSGGAETQYF. CDR3 DNA: TGTGCCAGCAGCGCTCGGGGGAGCGGGGGGGCCGAGACCCAGTACTTC. V usage is TRBV7-9 and J usage is TRBJ2-5; 10 bases agree with TRBD2. This CDR3 has 16 amino acids. Germline values: CDR1 SEHNR, CDR2 FQNEAQ (reference sequence). J was trimmed by 5 bases and V by 5 bases; bases with no gene match: 11.

V gene TRBV4-3 combines with J gene TRBJ2-3; weak D call: TRBD2 (6 bases). The CDR3 loop spans 15 amino acids. Germline V gene sequence: CDR1 LGHNA, CDR2 YSLEER. V was shortened by 2 bases and J by 3 bases, with 12 bases between the two germline ends. CDR3 nucleotides: TGCGCCAGCAGCCAACGGTGGGGGGTAACAGATACGCAGTATTTT. This sequence encodes CASSQRWGVTDTQYF.

J is TRBJ1-4 and V is TRBV20-1; D is perhaps TRBD1 (6 bases). The CDR3 totals 11 residues. Germline V gene lookup returns CDR1 DFQATT and CDR2 SNEGSKA (reference sequence). The CDR3 sequence: CGGRTNEKLFF. The CDR3 DNA reads as TGCGGGGGCCGCACCAATGAAAAACTGTTTTTT.

The chain links TRBV5-1 to TRBJ2-5; 10 bases are a match to TRBD1. Germline CDR1 is SGHRS and CDR2 is YFSETQ. CDR3 size: 13 residues. V was clipped by 5 bases and J by 4 bases; unmatched bases: 2. The CDR3 region is CASRRDRGETQYF. In DNA form, the CDR3 reads TGCGCCAGCAGAAGGGACAGGGGAGAGACCCAGTACTTC.

CDR3 protein: CASSRTGVPSGANVLTF. CDR3 in DNA: TGCGCCAGCAGCCGGACAGGGGTACCCTCTGGGGCCAACGTCCTGACTTTC. This chain uses TRBV4-1 with TRBJ2-6; 9 positions match TRBD1. Germline-derived CDR1 and CDR2 are MGHRA and YSYEKL. The CDR3 consists of 17 residues. V shed 4 bases, J shed 0 bases, and the junction held 4 bases outside the gene matches.

The J gene is TRBJ2-1, the V gene TRBV14; weak D call: TRBD1 (5 bases). V lost 4 bases and J lost 4, with 11 bases in between. CDR3 length equals 14 residues. Germline V gene sequence: CDR1 SGHDN, CDR2 FVKESK. The CDR3 DNA follows: TGTGCCAGCAGCCGTCGACAGCTTTACAATGAGCAGTTCTTC. Its translation is CASSRRQLYNEQFF.

V usage is TRBV5-1 and J usage is TRBJ1-2; maybe TRBD1 (5 bases). There are 14 residues in the CDR3. The germline V gene encodes CDR1 SGHRS and CDR2 YFSETQ. Trimming stripped 1 base from V and 4 bases from J, with 11 bases between. This CDR3 is CASSLTGRSYGYTF. CDR3 bases: TGCGCCAGCAGCTTGACAGGACGGAGCTATGGCTACACCTTC.

The chain combines TRBV3-1 (or the pseudogene TRBV3-2) with TRBJ2-3; 10 bases fit TRBD2. The V segment lost 1 base and the J segment 5 bases; nucleotides outside the gene matches: 9. Germline assignment: CDR1 LGHDT and CDR2 YNNKEL (reference sequence). CDR3 size: 17 residues. In nucleotides, the CDR3 is TGTGCCAGCAGCCAAGTTGGCAGCGGGAGGGTTGTAGATACGCAGTATTTT. Translation gives CASSQVGSGRVVDTQYF.

This clone was seen more than once but under ten times. This sequence joins TRBV5-4 and TRBJ2-1, with 8 positions matching TRBD2. This CDR3 region has 15 residues. V lost 5 bases and J lost 7; bases outside the gene matches: 11. Germline V gene data show CDR1 as SGHNT and CDR2 as YYREEE (reference sequence). CDR3 coding DNA: TGTGCCAGCAGTCACCCGGGGGGGTCCCGGAATGAGCAGTTCTTC. Residues: CASSHPGGSRNEQFF.

This clone was seen a few times. This sequence joins TRBV6-5 and TRBJ2-1; 7 bases are a match to TRBD1. The CDR3 spans 15 residues. The germline CDR1 and CDR2 sequences are MNHEY and SVGAGI. Unmatched junction bases numbered 12, after V lost 4 bases and J lost 9 bases. CDR3 sequence (DNA): TGTGCCAGCAGTTCCGTCCGGGACAGAGGATCTGAGCAGTTCTTC. It yields the protein CASSSVRDRGSEQFF.

This chain uses TRBV7-9 with TRBJ1-2; 12 bases align to TRBD1. The CDR3 is 14 residues long. Germline lookup yields CDR1 SEHNR and CDR2 FQNEAQ (reference sequence). Trimming removed 4 bases from V and 6 bases from J; junction bases left unmatched: 3. The CDR3 DNA is TGTGCCAGCAGCTGGGACAGGGGGCTAGATGGCTACACCTTC. Protein product: CASSWDRGLDGYTF.

The chain uses TRBV6-6 and TRBJ1-2; possibly TRBD1 for D (5 bases). The V gene's germline CDR1 is MNHNY and CDR2 SVGAGI (reference sequence). This CDR3 is 16 amino acids long. The V gene lost 2 bases and the J gene lost 2 bases, with 15 bases spanning the gap. CDR3 protein: CASSYDTGGRNYGYTF. The CDR3 DNA sequence: TGTGCCAGCAGTTACGACACCGGGGGACGGAACTATGGCTACACCTTC.

About this clone: This sample includes further DNA sequences coding for the same CDR3. The gene calls are TRBV18 and TRBJ2-5, with a weak D call TRBD2 (7 bases). This CDR3 has 14 residues. Germline CDR1 reads KGHSH; CDR2 reads LQKENI. Trimming left V 2 bases short and J 4 bases short, with 11 bases between. As DNA, the CDR3 is TGTGCCAGCTCACCAGGGGGGGCCGGAGAGACCCAGTACTTC. Translation gives CASSPGGAGETQYF.

V usage is TRBV7-9 and J usage is TRBJ1-1, with D possibly matching TRBD1 (5 bases). The V end was cut by 5 bases, the J end by 1 base, with 8 bases between. This CDR3 is 13 amino acids long. Germline V gene sequence: CDR1 SEHNR, CDR2 FQNEAQ (reference sequence). The CDR3 region has the DNA TGTGCCAGCAGCCCTACAGGGAACACTGAAGCTTTCTTT. It encodes CASSPTGNTEAFF. Using reference TRBV7-9 and TRBJ1-1 for the parts outside the CDR3, the full variable domain is DTGVSQNPRHKITKRGQNVTFRCDPISEHNRLYWYRQTLGQGPEFLTYFQNEAQLEKSRLLSDRFSAERPKGSFSTLEIQRTEQGDSAMYLCASSPTGNTEAFFGQGTRLTVV.

The chain is built from TRBV3-1 (or the pseudogene TRBV3-2) and TRBJ2-5, with D maybe TRBD2 (6 bases). The germline V gene has CDR1 LGHDT and CDR2 YNNKEL (reference sequence). The V end was cut by 3 bases, the J end by 5 bases, with 13 bases between. The CDR3 sequence is 14 residues long. The CDR3 protein is CASSHSGTPETQYF. As DNA, the CDR3 is TGTGCCAGCAGCCATTCCGGGACTCCGGAGACCCAGTACTTC.

The chain has TRBV7-3 and TRBJ1-5; D remains unclear. Germline V gene sequence: CDR1 SGHTA, CDR2 FQGTGA. With 2 bases removed from V and 6 bases from J, the gap between germline ends came to 8 bases. The CDR3 length is 13 residues. CDR3 sequence reads: CASSLFAGQPQHF. CDR3 sequence (DNA): TGTGCCAGCAGCTTATTTGCAGGTCAGCCCCAGCATTTT.

About this clone itself: Other DNA sequences in this sample translate to the same CDR3. This chain uses TRBV6-6 with TRBJ2-3, with D perhaps matching TRBD1 (6 bases). Per the germline V gene, CDR1 is MNHNY and CDR2 is SVGAGI (reference sequence). V dropped 8 bases and J dropped 0 bases, with 15 bases sitting between them. The CDR3 length is 15 residues. CDR3 sequence reads: CASSWTDPSTDTQYF. The DNA for the CDR3 is TGTGCCAGCTCTTGGACAGATCCTAGCACAGATACGCAGTATTTT.